These T cell receptor beta chains were read from a single sample in a study of T-cell reconstitution after alpha-beta-depleted transplantation in children. MiXCR, applied by TCRdb to the PCR reads, yields one record per CDR3 protein. This table has roughly 570,000 distinct CDR3 sequences, around 27% appearing once. Here the sequenced sample was PBMCs, taken before TCRalphabeta/CD19-depleted stem cell transplant. These receptors were taken from a boy under two years old with Wiskott-Aldrich syndrome, due to receive a stem cell transplant. The CDR3 runs from the conserved cysteine through the conserved F or W. D genes are given only for firm matches. Rows give clone size only sometimes, using once, few, many, or a class for an expanded clone.

v_call,j_call,d_call,clone_size,cdr3_nt,cdr3_aa
TRBV12-3/TRBV12-4,TRBJ2-5,NA,NA,TGTGCCAGCCTCCCGGGACACCTGCAAGAGACCCAGTACTTC,CASLPGHLQETQYF
TRBV5-1,TRBJ2-5,NA,NA,TGCGCCAGCAGCTTAGCCCCCCCGGGAGCCGGAGAGACCCAGTACTTC,CASSLAPPGAGETQYF
TRBV7-9,TRBJ1-4,NA,few,TGTGCCAGCAGCCCCAGGGACGAAAAACTGTTTTTT,CASSPRDEKLFF
TRBV5-1,TRBJ2-1,TRBD2,NA,TGCGCCAGCAGCTTGGAACCTAGCGGGCAAGATGAGCAGTTCTTC,CASSLEPSGQDEQFF
TRBV7-3,TRBJ2-3,TRBD2,NA,TGTGCCAGCCGACCTGGGCTAGCGGGACGCACAGATACGCAGTATTTT,CASRPGLAGRTDTQYF
TRBV20-1,TRBJ2-7,TRBD2,NA,TGCAGTGCTAGAGATGGGACTATCGCCTACGAGCAGTACTTC,CSARDGTIAYEQYF
TRBV5-1,TRBJ2-1,NA,NA,TGCGCCAGCAGCGCATTAGGGAGCATTGAGCAGTTCTTC,CASSALGSIEQFF
TRBV10-3,TRBJ2-7,NA,NA,TGTGCCCTGTGCCATCAACCCGGGACCGAAACCTCCTACGAGCAGTACTTC,CALCHQPGTETSYEQYF
TRBV18,TRBJ2-1,NA,NA,TGTGCCAGCTCACCACCGGGCAGGGCGGCGAACAATGAGCAGTTCTTC,CASSPPGRAANNEQFF
TRBV20-1,TRBJ2-7,TRBD2,NA,TGCAGTGCAAAACCCCTAGCGGGCTACTACGAGCAGTACTTC,CSAKPLAGYYEQYF
TRBV24-1,TRBJ2-2,TRBD1,NA,TGTGCCACCAGTGATTTGAGGACAGGTGGGACCGAGGAGCTGTTTTTT,CATSDLRTGGTEELFF
TRBV6-5,TRBJ1-5,NA,NA,TGTGCCAGCAGTTACTCGTTTGGATATCAGCCCCAGCATTTT,CASSYSFGYQPQHF
TRBV7-9,TRBJ2-3,NA,few,TGTGCCAGCAGCTTTACCCAGTTCACAGATACGCAGTATTTT,CASSFTQFTDTQYF
TRBV12-3/TRBV12-4,TRBJ2-3,NA,NA,TGTGCCAGCGCTAGGGTGGGCGGCACAGATACGCAGTATTTT,CASARVGGTDTQYF